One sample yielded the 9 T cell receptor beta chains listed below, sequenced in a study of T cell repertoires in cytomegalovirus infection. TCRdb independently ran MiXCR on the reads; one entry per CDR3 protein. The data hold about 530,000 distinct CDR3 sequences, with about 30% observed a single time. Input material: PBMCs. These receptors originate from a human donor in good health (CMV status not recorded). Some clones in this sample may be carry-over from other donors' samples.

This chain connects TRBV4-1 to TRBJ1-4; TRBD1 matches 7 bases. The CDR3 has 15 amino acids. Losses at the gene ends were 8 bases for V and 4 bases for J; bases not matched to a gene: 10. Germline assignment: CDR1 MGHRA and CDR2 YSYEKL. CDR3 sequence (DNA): TGCGCCAGCTCCCCAGGGGGACAGAATAATGAAAAACTGTTTTTT. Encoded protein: CASSPGGQNNEKLFF.

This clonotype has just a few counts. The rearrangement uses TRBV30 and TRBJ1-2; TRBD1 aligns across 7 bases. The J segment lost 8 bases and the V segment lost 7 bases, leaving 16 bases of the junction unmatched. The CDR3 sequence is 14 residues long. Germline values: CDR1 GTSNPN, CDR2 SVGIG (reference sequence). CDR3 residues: CASLGRDSPSGYTF. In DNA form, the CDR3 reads TGTGCCTCGCTCGGTAGGGACAGTCCTAGCGGCTACACCTTC.

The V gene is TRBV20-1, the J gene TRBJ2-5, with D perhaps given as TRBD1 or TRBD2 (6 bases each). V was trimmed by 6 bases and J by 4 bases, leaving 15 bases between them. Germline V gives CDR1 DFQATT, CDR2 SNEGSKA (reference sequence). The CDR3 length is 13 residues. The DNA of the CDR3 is TGCAGTGCCTTAGCGGAGGGGGGAGAGACCCAGTACTTC. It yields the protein CSALAEGGETQYF.

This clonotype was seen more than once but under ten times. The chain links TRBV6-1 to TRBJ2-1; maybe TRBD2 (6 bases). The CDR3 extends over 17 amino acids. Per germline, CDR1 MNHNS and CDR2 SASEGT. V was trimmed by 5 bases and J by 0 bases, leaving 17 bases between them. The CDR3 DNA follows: TGTGCCAGCAGTCCCACCACCCGGGGACTCTCCTACAATGAGCAGTTCTTC. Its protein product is CASSPTTRGLSYNEQFF.

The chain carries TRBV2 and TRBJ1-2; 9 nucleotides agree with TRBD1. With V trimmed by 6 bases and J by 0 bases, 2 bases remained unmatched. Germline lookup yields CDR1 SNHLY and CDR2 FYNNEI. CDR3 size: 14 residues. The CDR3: CASRDRGTNYGYTF. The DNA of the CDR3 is TGTGCCAGCAGGGACAGGGGCACTAACTATGGCTACACCTTC.

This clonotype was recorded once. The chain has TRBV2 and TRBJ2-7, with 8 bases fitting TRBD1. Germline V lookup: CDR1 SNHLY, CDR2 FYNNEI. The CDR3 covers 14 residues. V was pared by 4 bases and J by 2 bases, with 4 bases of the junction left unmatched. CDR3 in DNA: TGTGCCAGCAGTGTTCAGGGGGCCACCTACGAGCAGTACGTC. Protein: CASSVQGATYEQYV.

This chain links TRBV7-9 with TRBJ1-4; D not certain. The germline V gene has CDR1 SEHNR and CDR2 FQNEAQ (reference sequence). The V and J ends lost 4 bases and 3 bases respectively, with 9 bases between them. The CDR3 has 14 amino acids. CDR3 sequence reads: CASSSGESNEKLFF. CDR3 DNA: TGTGCCAGCAGCTCAGGAGAGTCTAATGAAAAACTGTTTTTT.

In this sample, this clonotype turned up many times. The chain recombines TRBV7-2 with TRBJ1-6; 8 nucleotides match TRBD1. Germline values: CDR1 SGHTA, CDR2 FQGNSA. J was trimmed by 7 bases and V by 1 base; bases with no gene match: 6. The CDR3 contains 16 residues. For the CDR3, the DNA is TGTGCCAGCAGCTTAGTCAGGGGGCGAGGGAATTCACCCCTCCACTTT. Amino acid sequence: CASSLVRGRGNSPLHF.

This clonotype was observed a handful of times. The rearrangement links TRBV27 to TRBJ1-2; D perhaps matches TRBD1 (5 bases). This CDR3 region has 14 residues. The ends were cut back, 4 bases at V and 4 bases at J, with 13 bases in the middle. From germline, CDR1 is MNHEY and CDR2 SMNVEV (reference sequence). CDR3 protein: CASSWGGDGYGYTF. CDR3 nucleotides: TGTGCCAGCAGTTGGGGGGGGGATGGCTATGGCTACACCTTC.